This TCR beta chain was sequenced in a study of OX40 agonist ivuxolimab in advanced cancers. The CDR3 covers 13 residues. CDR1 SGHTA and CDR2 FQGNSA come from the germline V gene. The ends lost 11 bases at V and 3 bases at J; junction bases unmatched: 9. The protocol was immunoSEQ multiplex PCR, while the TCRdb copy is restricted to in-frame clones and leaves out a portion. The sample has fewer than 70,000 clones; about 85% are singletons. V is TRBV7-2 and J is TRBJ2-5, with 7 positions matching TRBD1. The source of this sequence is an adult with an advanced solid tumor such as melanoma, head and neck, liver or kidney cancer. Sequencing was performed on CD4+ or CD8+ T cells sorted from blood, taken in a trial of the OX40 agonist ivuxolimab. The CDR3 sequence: CAGSGTVEETQYF. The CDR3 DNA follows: TGTGCCGGGTCCGGGACAGTAGAAGAGACCCAGTACTTC.